One T cell receptor beta chain is described in this entry. CDR3 size: 14 residues. Trimming shortened V by 3 bases and J by 4 bases, and 12 bases separated the two germline ends. Germline assignment: CDR1 MDHEN and CDR2 SYDVKM. The sample belongs to a study of blood T cell repertoires in COVID-19. Study information: The United States, Italy and Spain were the sources of the acute and convalescent COVID-19 samples. T cells, B-cell-depleted T cells, or PBMCs provided the cDNA or gDNA that served as material.

Methods used by the authors: Using reference gene primer amplification, nucleated cell counts were estimated. Profiling relied on immunoSEQ multiplex PCR, and the TCRdb table lists in-frame clones only, not all of them. The V and J calls and clone size were taken over from that table, and D and trimming were inferred from the DNA. Of around 260,000 clones in the sample, about 80% were seen once. The rearrangement uses TRBV28 and TRBJ1-2; D unresolved. The clonotype originates from a woman in her forties or fifties who had recovered from COVID-19. Sequencing used peripheral blood. CDR3 protein: CASSLLGWSYGYTF. The CDR3 DNA is TGTGCCAGCAGTTTGCTCGGATGGAGCTATGGCTACACCTTC.